What follows are 21 T cell receptor beta chains derived from one specimen sequenced in a study of healthy donors' naive CD4 and CD8 T cells. TCR libraries were built from 500 to 550 ng of total RNA by linear amplification. Using its own MiXCR run on the reads, TCRdb lists one record per CDR3 protein. The sample records approximately 180,000 distinct CDR3 sequences, under 85% being singletons. Specimen: naive CD4+ and CD8+ T cells sorted from blood, pooled from several donors. These receptors were obtained from a pool of human donors in good health; the sample pools cells from several healthy donors.

The rearrangement joins TRBV29-1 to TRBJ1-1; D is unresolved. CDR1 is SQVTM, CDR2 ANQGSEA, per germline. V dropped 8 bases and J dropped 4 bases, with 11 bases sitting between them. This CDR3 spans 11 amino acids. The CDR3 loop is CSPYMGTEAFF. The DNA for the CDR3 is TGCAGCCCCTATATGGGCACTGAAGCTTTCTTT.

The chain uses TRBV29-1 and TRBJ2-7; D is undetermined. CDR1 is SQVTM, CDR2 ANQGSEA, per germline. There are 14 residues in the CDR3. V shed 6 bases and J shed 0 bases, with 15 bases lying between them. The chain's CDR3 is CSVDGQEDSYEQYF. The DNA for the CDR3 is TGCAGCGTCGACGGCCAGGAAGACTCCTACGAGCAGTACTTC.

The gene calls are TRBV29-1 and TRBJ1-2; TRBD1 might be the D (5 bases). The V end lost 5 bases, the J end lost 3 bases, and 19 bases lay between the germline ends. The CDR3 runs 15 residues. Germline-derived CDR1 and CDR2 are SQVTM and ANQGSEA. The CDR3 DNA follows: TGCAGCGTTAAGTTGACAGCCGCTACGGACTATGGCTACACCTTC. This encodes CSVKLTAATDYGYTF.

The gene calls are TRBV20-1 and TRBJ1-1; 8 nucleotides line up with TRBD1. The CDR3 contains 15 residues. Germline V gene sequence: CDR1 DFQATT, CDR2 SNEGSKA (reference sequence). V lost 3 bases to trimming and J lost 0 bases; unmatched junction nucleotides: 6. The CDR3 is CSASGTGVMNTEAFF. The CDR3, as DNA: TGCAGTGCTAGCGGGACAGGAGTAATGAACACTGAAGCTTTCTTT.

The DNA for the CDR3 is TGTGCCTGGAGTCCACAGGGGGTGTTATACGAGCAGTACTTC. This sequence encodes CAWSPQGVLYEQYF. The chain recombines TRBV30 with TRBJ2-7; TRBD1 agrees at 8 bases. The CDR3 spans 14 residues. The V gene end was trimmed by 2 bases and the J gene end by 4 bases; junction bases not matched to a gene: 7. Germline assignment: CDR1 GTSNPN and CDR2 SVGIG (reference sequence).

This clonotype occurred a few times. This sequence joins TRBV29-1 and TRBJ2-7, with D possibly being TRBD1 (6 bases). This CDR3 region has 13 residues. Germline V gene data show CDR1 as SQVTM and CDR2 as ANQGSEA. CDR3 nucleotides: TGCACCCCCTCCGTGCGACAGGACTACGAGCAGTACTTC. Translated: CTPSVRQDYEQYF.

The V and J genes are TRBV6-5 and TRBJ1-5; TRBD1 agrees at 8 bases. Trimming removed 5 bases from V and 0 bases from J; junction bases left unmatched: 3. The CDR3 loop spans 15 amino acids. The V gene's germline CDR1 is MNHEY and CDR2 SVGAGI. CDR3 sequence (DNA): TGTGCCAGCAGTCCGACAGGGGCTAGCAATCAGCCCCAGCATTTT. It encodes CASSPTGASNQPQHF.

The chain recombines TRBV2 with TRBJ2-1; D gene unclear. Germline assignment: CDR1 SNHLY and CDR2 FYNNEI. The CDR3 totals 10 residues. Trimming stripped 6 bases from V and 9 bases from J, with 6 bases between. CDR3 protein: CASRASEQFF. The CDR3 coding sequence is TGTGCCAGCAGAGCGAGTGAGCAGTTCTTC. The whole variable domain, filled in from reference TRBV2 and TRBJ2-1, reads EPEVTQTPSHQVTQMGQEVILRCVPISNHLYFYWYRQILGQKVEFLVSFYNNEISEKSEIFDDQFSVERPDGSNFTLKIRSTKLEDSAMYFCASRASEQFFGPGTRLTVL.

CDR3 DNA sequence: TGTGCCAGTACGACCTCTGGGGCCAACGTCCTGACTTTC. The encoded protein is CASTTSGANVLTF. The rearrangement links TRBV19 to TRBJ2-6; D gene ambiguous. V dropped 7 bases and J dropped 0 bases, with 4 bases sitting between them. Germline CDR1 and CDR2: LNHDA and SQIVND (reference sequence). The CDR3 has 13 residues.

The gene calls are TRBV12-3 or TRBV12-4 and TRBJ2-3, with a weak D call TRBD2 (5 bases). Trimming took 6 bases from V and 9 from J, leaving 10 bases between them. The CDR3 consists of 11 residues. Here the CDR3 DNA reads TGTGCCAGCAGCCCAGGACTGACGCAGTATTTT. It is translated as CASSPGLTQYF.

This clonotype was recorded once. The chain employs TRBV19 and TRBJ2-1; 10 nucleotides align to TRBD2. V dropped 1 base and J dropped 9; count of bases not matched to a gene: 6. Germline V lookup: CDR1 LNHDA, CDR2 SQIVND (reference sequence). The CDR3 contains 15 residues. CDR3 residues: CASSIASGGPREQFF. CDR3 in DNA: TGTGCCAGTAGTATAGCTAGCGGGGGACCACGTGAGCAGTTCTTC.

The rearrangement joins TRBV5-5 to TRBJ1-2; possible D gene TRBD1, 5 bases. The V gene lost 2 bases and the J gene lost 7 bases, with 9 bases spanning the gap. In germline, CDR1 is SGHKS, CDR2 YYEKEE (reference sequence). The CDR3 has 12 amino acids. The CDR3 coding sequence is TGTGCCAGCAGCTTAGGACAAGGTGGCTACACCTTC. Translation gives CASSLGQGGYTF.

The genes are TRBV11-3 and TRBJ2-3; 9 nucleotides agree with TRBD2. This CDR3 comprises 14 residues. CDR1 and CDR2 (germline): SGHNT, YENEEA. The V gene end was trimmed by 8 bases and the J gene end by 4 bases; junction bases not matched to a gene: 7. CDR3 sequence: CASGGRASPDTQYF. The CDR3 bases are TGTGCCAGCGGCGGGAGGGCCTCCCCAGATACGCAGTATTTT.

This clonotype was seen just once. Written as DNA, the CDR3 is TGTGCCAGCAGCTTAGAGCTTGGGGGATCCACAGATACGCAGTATTTT. Its translation: CASSLELGGSTDTQYF. The J gene is TRBJ2-3, the V gene TRBV7-8; the D call may be TRBD1 or TRBD2 (5 bases each). Germline values: CDR1 SGHVS, CDR2 FQNEAQ. There are 16 residues in the CDR3. Deletions cut 1 base from V and 2 bases from J, with 13 bases between.

This clonotype occurred once. V is TRBV29-1 and J is TRBJ1-2, with a possible D match to TRBD1 (6 bases). V lost 1 base, J lost 5 bases, and 17 bases lay in between. Germline values: CDR1 SQVTM, CDR2 ANQGSEA. CDR3 size: 15 residues. In nucleotides, the CDR3 is TGCAGCGTTGAAGTAGACAGGCTCGGGAGGTATGGCTACACCTTC. Residues: CSVEVDRLGRYGYTF. Full variable domain (remainder filled in from reference TRBV29-1 and TRBJ1-2): SAVISQKPSRDICQRGTSLTIQCQVDSQVTMMFWYRQQPGQSLTLIATANQGSEATYESGFVIDKFPISRPNLTFSTLTVSNMSPEDSSIYLCSVEVDRLGRYGYTFGSGTRLTVV.

The chain is built from TRBV29-1 and TRBJ2-5; TRBD1 agrees at 8 bases. The CDR3 covers 16 residues. Losses at the gene ends were 1 base for V and 6 bases for J; bases not matched to a gene: 13. Germline CDR1 is SQVTM and CDR2 is ANQGSEA. The CDR3 is CSVEVLFRTGRKTQYF. The CDR3 DNA reads as TGCAGCGTTGAAGTTCTATTTCGGACAGGGCGAAAGACCCAGTACTTC.

This chain joins TRBV29-1 and TRBJ2-7; 8 bases are shared with TRBD2. Per the germline V gene, CDR1 is SQVTM and CDR2 is ANQGSEA. The CDR3 contains 14 residues. V trimming: 4 bases; J trimming: 7 bases; junction bases outside the gene matches: 12. The CDR3 DNA reads TGCAGCGTTGCATTAACTAGCGGCTTGGGAGAGCAGTACTTC. Residues: CSVALTSGLGEQYF.

The chain carries TRBV28 and TRBJ1-1, with 8 bases fitting TRBD1. CDR1 and CDR2 from the germline V gene are MDHEN and SYDVKM. The CDR3 extends over 15 amino acids. Unmatched junction bases numbered 14, after V lost 5 bases and J lost 9 bases. The CDR3: CASSPRQGQTLKAFF. The CDR3 DNA reads TGTGCCAGCAGTCCACGACAGGGGCAAACCCTTAAAGCTTTCTTT.

This chain joins TRBV7-8 and TRBJ2-5; TRBD2 matches at 14 bases. J was trimmed by 2 bases and V by 6 bases; bases with no gene match: 5. Germline V CDR1 and CDR2: SGHVS, FQNEAQ. This CDR3 region has 16 residues. The CDR3 bases are TGTGCCAGCAGTTACAGGACTAGCGGGGGGCAAGAGACCCAGTACTTC. It translates to CASSYRTSGGQETQYF.

This clonotype was picked up a small number of times. V and J are TRBV29-1 and TRBJ1-2; perhaps TRBD1 as D (5 bases). The CDR3 loop spans 13 amino acids. Germline CDR1 and CDR2: SQVTM and ANQGSEA. Deletions cut 3 bases from V and 0 bases from J, with 8 bases between. In nucleotides, the CDR3 is TGCAGCGTTGACAGGACAACTAACTATGGCTACACCTTC. Residues: CSVDRTTNYGYTF.

The gene calls are TRBV19 and TRBJ1-1; D gene unclear. The CDR3 totals 13 residues. The germline CDR1 and CDR2 sequences are LNHDA and SQIVND (reference sequence). V lost 6 bases to trimming and J lost 1 base, with 9 bases between them. The DNA of the CDR3 is TGTGCCAGTAGGCCCGGGAAGAACACTGAAGCTTTCTTT. Translating it yields CASRPGKNTEAFF.